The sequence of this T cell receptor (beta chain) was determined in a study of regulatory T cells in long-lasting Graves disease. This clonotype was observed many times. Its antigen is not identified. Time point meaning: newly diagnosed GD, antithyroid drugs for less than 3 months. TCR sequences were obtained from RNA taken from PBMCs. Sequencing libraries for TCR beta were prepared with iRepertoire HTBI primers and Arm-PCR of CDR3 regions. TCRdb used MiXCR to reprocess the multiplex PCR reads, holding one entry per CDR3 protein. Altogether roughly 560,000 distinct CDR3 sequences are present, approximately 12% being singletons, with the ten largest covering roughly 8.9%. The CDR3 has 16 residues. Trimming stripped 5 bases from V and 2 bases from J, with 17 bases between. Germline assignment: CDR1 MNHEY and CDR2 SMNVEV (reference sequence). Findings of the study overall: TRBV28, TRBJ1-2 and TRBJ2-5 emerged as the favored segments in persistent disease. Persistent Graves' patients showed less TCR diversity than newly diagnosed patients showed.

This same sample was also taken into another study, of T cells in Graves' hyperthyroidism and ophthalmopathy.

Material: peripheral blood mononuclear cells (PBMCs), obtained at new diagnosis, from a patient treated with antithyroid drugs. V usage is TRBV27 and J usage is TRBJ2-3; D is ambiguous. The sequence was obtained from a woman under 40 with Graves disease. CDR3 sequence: CASSPRLVISTDTQYF. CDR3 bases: TGTGCCAGCAGTCCCAGACTGGTAATTTCCACAGATACGCAGTATTTT.